The next 30 T cell receptor beta chains were all read from a single sample in a study of T cell responses to AZD1222 COVID-19 vaccine. This table comes from immunoSEQ multiplex PCR, and its TCRdb copy is limited to in-frame clones, with some not included. The data show approximately 170,000 clones, 70% to 90% seen once. Here the sequenced sample was peripheral blood, taken 28 days after the second AZD1222 dose. All receptors come from an adult who received the AZD1222 COVID-19 vaccine.

This chain uses TRBV13 with TRBJ2-5; D is unclear. Germline assignment: CDR1 PRHDT and CDR2 FYEKMQ (reference sequence). Trimming shortened V by 4 bases and J by 0 bases, and 6 bases separated the two germline ends. The CDR3 consists of 13 residues. Written as DNA, the CDR3 is TGTGCCAGCAGCTCATACAACCAAGAGACCCAGTACTTC. The encoded protein is CASSSYNQETQYF. The variable domain in full, with the rest retrieved from reference TRBV13 and TRBJ2-5, is AAGVIQSPRHLIKEKRETATLKCYPIPRHDTVYWYQQGPGQDPQFLISFYEKMQSDKGSIPDRFSAQQFSDYHSELNMSSLELGDSALYFCASSSYNQETQYFGPGTRLLVL.

V is TRBV6-5 and J is TRBJ1-1; D remains unclear. This CDR3 has 12 amino acids. Trimming took off 8 bases at V and 5 bases at J, with 12 bases between the two ends. Germline V gene sequence: CDR1 MNHEY, CDR2 SVGAGI. As DNA, the CDR3 is TGTGCCAGCGGCCGACTTGGGACTGAAGCTTTCTTT. Protein product: CASGRLGTEAFF.

The rearrangement joins TRBV30 to TRBJ1-6; 8 bases line up with TRBD1. V lost 2 bases, J lost 7 bases, and 7 bases stayed unmatched. CDR3 length: 15 residues. Germline CDR1 and CDR2: GTSNPN and SVGIG (reference sequence). The CDR3: CAWSPGQGGNSPLHF. The DNA of the CDR3 is TGTGCCTGGAGTCCTGGACAGGGTGGGAATTCACCCCTCCACTTT.

J is TRBJ1-1 and V is TRBV7-9, with D possibly being TRBD1 (6 bases). Trimming cost V 10 bases and J 11 bases, with 26 bases left between them. The V gene's germline CDR1 is SEHNR and CDR2 FQNEAQ (reference sequence). The CDR3 sequence is 14 residues long. The CDR3 coding sequence is TGTGCCACCGTGAGTCTAGACAGGCCTAAAGGGGCTTTCTTT. It specifies CATVSLDRPKGAFF.

This clone was counted once. The chain recombines TRBV27 with TRBJ2-7, with TRBD1 matching over 9 bases. Germline loops: CDR1 MNHEY, CDR2 SMNVEV (reference sequence). Trimming cost V 2 bases and J 5 bases; bases outside gene matches: 7. This CDR3 is built from 15 residues. The DNA for the CDR3 is TGTGCCAGCAGTTTACTTGGGACAGGGAACCACGAGCAGTACTTC. It encodes CASSLLGTGNHEQYF.

The V gene is TRBV19, the J gene TRBJ1-2, with D possibly TRBD1 on 5 matching bases. The CDR3 sequence is 14 residues long. In germline, CDR1 is LNHDA, CDR2 SQIVND (reference sequence). The germline V and J ends were trimmed by 6 bases and 8 bases, with 19 bases remaining between them. CDR3 DNA sequence: TGTGCCAGTAGCGGGGAATCGGGACGAGCGGGCTACACCTTC. This sequence encodes CASSGESGRAGYTF. The full variable domain, with the rest looked up from reference TRBV19 and TRBJ1-2, is DGGITQSPKYLFRKEGQNVTLSCEQNLNHDAMYWYRQDPGQGLRLIYYSQIVNDFQKGDIAEGYSVSREKKESFPLTVTSAQKNPTAFYLCASSGESGRAGYTFGSGTRLTVV.

J is TRBJ1-5 and V is TRBV7-2; no reliable D call. Trimming pared 1 base from V and 3 bases from J, leaving 10 bases between. This CDR3 is 15 amino acids long. Germline V gives CDR1 SGHTA, CDR2 FQGNSA. CDR3 sequence (DNA): TGTGCCAGCAGCTTAGATTCGGGAGCCAATCAGCCCCAGCATTTT. Translated, it gives CASSLDSGANQPQHF.

CDR3: CASRGDEQFF. CDR3 nucleotides: TGTGCCAGCAGGGGGGATGAGCAGTTCTTC. V is TRBV9 and J is TRBJ2-1; tentatively, D is TRBD1 or TRBD2 (5 bases each). This CDR3 has 10 residues. Germline V gene lookup returns CDR1 SGDLS and CDR2 YYNGEE. V lost 5 bases and J lost 8, with 5 bases in between.

The chain recombines TRBV27 with TRBJ1-1; unclear D gene. With 4 bases removed from V and 4 bases from J, the gap between germline ends came to 7 bases. The CDR3 is made up of 12 amino acids. Germline CDR1 is MNHEY and CDR2 is SMNVEV (reference sequence). CDR3 sequence (DNA): TGTGCCAGCAGTTGGGGTCCCACTGAAGCTTTCTTT. Protein product: CASSWGPTEAFF.

V usage is TRBV7-9 and J usage is TRBJ2-1, with D unresolved. Trimming cost V 1 base and J 8 bases, with 9 bases left between them. This CDR3 has 13 residues. From germline, CDR1 is SEHNR and CDR2 FQNEAQ (reference sequence). CDR3 DNA sequence: TGTGCCAGCAGCTTAGTCTCTTTAGATGAGCAGTTCTTC. This codes for CASSLVSLDEQFF.

J is TRBJ2-5 and V is TRBV14, with D unclear. V shed 3 bases and J shed 2 bases, with 7 bases lying between them. The germline gives CDR1 SGHDN, CDR2 FVKESK. This CDR3 is built from 13 residues. This CDR3 reads CASSQLVQETQYF. DNA of the CDR3: TGTGCCAGCAGCCAGCTAGTACAAGAGACCCAGTACTTC. The full variable domain, completed using reference TRBV14 and TRBJ2-5, is EAGVTQFPSHSVIEKGQTVTLRCDPISGHDNLYWYRRVMGKEIKFLLHFVKESKQDESGMPNNRFLAERTGGTYSTLKVQPAELEDSGVYFCASSQLVQETQYFGPGTRLLVL.

The chain carries TRBV6-5 and TRBJ1-1; D is possibly TRBD1 (6 bases). Trimming took 7 bases from V and 1 from J, leaving 13 bases between them. CDR1 and CDR2 (germline): MNHEY, SVGAGI. The CDR3 contains 14 residues. The CDR3 here is CASTQQGGNTEAFF. The CDR3 nucleotides read TGTGCCAGCACCCAACAGGGTGGGAACACTGAAGCTTTCTTT.

In this sample, this clone turned up once. This chain joins TRBV9 and TRBJ1-2; possibly TRBD1 for D (5 bases). CDR3 length: 14 amino acids. Trimming removed 0 bases from V and 4 bases from J, with 10 bases in between. Per the germline V gene, CDR1 is SGDLS and CDR2 is YYNGEE. CDR3 protein: CASSVGGESYGYTF. CDR3 DNA sequence: TGTGCCAGCAGCGTAGGAGGGGAAAGCTATGGCTACACCTTC. The whole variable domain, remainder taken from reference TRBV9 and TRBJ1-2, is DSGVTQTPKHLITATGQRVTLRCSPRSGDLSVYWYQQSLDQGLQFLIQYYNGEERAKGNILERFSAQQFPDLHSELNLSSLELGDSALYFCASSVGGESYGYTFGSGTRLTVV.

The V and J genes are TRBV30 and TRBJ2-2; D is unresolved. The V end lost 2 bases, the J end lost 4 bases, and 5 bases lay between the germline ends. Germline V gene data show CDR1 as GTSNPN and CDR2 as SVGIG (reference sequence). CDR3 length: 12 amino acids. CDR3 loop: CAWSQSTGELFF. CDR3 bases: TGTGCCTGGAGTCAGAGCACCGGGGAGCTGTTTTTT. Combining the CDR3 with reference TRBV30 and TRBJ2-2 gives the whole variable domain SQTIHQWPATLVQPVGSPLSLECTVEGTSNPNLYWYRQAAGRGLQLLFYSVGIGQISSEVPQNLSASRPQDRQFILSSKKLLLSDSGFYLCAWSQSTGELFFGEGSRLTVL.

The chain joins TRBV5-1 to TRBJ2-7; D call uncertain. Looked up from germline, CDR1 is SGHRS and CDR2 is YFSETQ. V lost 0 bases and J 4 bases, leaving 20 bases between the germline ends. The CDR3 consists of 17 residues. CDR3 DNA: TGCGCCAGCAGCTTGGACGAACGAGAACTGCCTTTATACGAGCAGTACTTC. This gives the protein CASSLDERELPLYEQYF.

The chain carries TRBV4-1 and TRBJ2-1; D is undetermined. Deletions cut 3 bases from V and 8 bases from J, with 11 bases between. This CDR3 has 13 residues. CDR1 and CDR2 (germline): MGHRA, YSYEKL. In nucleotides, the CDR3 is TGCGCCAGCAGCCAGGGGTTCCGAGATGAGCAGTTCTTC. This translates into CASSQGFRDEQFF.

This rearrangement joins TRBV7-9 to TRBJ2-2; 9 bases match TRBD1. The V segment lost 1 base and the J segment 5 bases; nucleotides outside the gene matches: 8. Looked up from germline, CDR1 is SEHNR and CDR2 is FQNEAQ (reference sequence). The CDR3 extends over 17 amino acids. The CDR3 is CASSLVGQGLRTGELFF. For the CDR3, the DNA is TGTGCCAGCAGCTTAGTGGGACAGGGCCTGAGGACCGGGGAGCTGTTTTTT.

This clone was counted once. This chain uses TRBV5-6 with TRBJ2-1; tentatively, D is TRBD1 (6 bases). Trimming took off 4 bases at V and 10 bases at J, with 21 bases between the two ends. This CDR3 is built from 15 residues. The V gene's germline CDR1 is SGHDT and CDR2 YYEEEE. The DNA of the CDR3 is TGTGCCAGCAGCCCAACCCGGGACATGATAGAAGAGCAGTTCTTC. Protein: CASSPTRDMIEEQFF.

The chain carries TRBV5-6 and TRBJ2-5; 9 bases agree with TRBD2. This CDR3 has 19 residues. Germline CDR1 is SGHDT and CDR2 is YYEEEE. V shed 1 base and J 1 base; nucleotides not matched to a gene: 14. CDR3 sequence reads: CASSLMGERGTSPQETQYF. CDR3 bases: TGTGCCAGCAGCTTGATGGGAGAAAGGGGGACTAGCCCCCAAGAGACCCAGTACTTC.

The chain is built from TRBV7-9 and TRBJ1-2, with D uncertain. V shed 3 bases and J shed 3 bases, with 17 bases lying between them. The CDR3 is 16 amino acids. From germline, CDR1 is SEHNR and CDR2 FQNEAQ (reference sequence). The CDR3 reads CASSFSIRGEDYGYTF. As DNA, the CDR3 is TGTGCCAGCAGCTTCTCCATCCGGGGTGAGGACTATGGCTACACCTTC.

The chain has TRBV9 and TRBJ1-4, with D perhaps matching TRBD1 (5 bases). In germline, CDR1 is SGDLS, CDR2 YYNGEE. Deletions cut 0 bases from V and 4 bases from J, with 10 bases between. The CDR3 is 15 amino acids. CDR3 DNA sequence: TGTGCCAGCAGCGTAGCGACAGCAGTTAATGAAAAACTGTTTTTT. Translation gives CASSVATAVNEKLFF.

The chain uses TRBV5-4 and TRBJ2-3; 13 bases agree with TRBD2. The junction had 9 bases not matched to a gene; V was cut back by 5 bases and J by 6 bases. This CDR3 has 16 amino acids. Germline V gene sequence: CDR1 SGHNT, CDR2 YYREEE (reference sequence). CDR3 nucleotides: TGTGCCAGCAGTCCAACTAGCGGGGGGGCCAGCGATACGCAGTATTTT. Its protein product is CASSPTSGGASDTQYF.

This clone appeared a single time. This chain connects TRBV19 to TRBJ2-2; D is uncertain. The germline gives CDR1 LNHDA, CDR2 SQIVND (reference sequence). This CDR3 contains 13 residues. V was shortened by 6 bases and J by 4 bases, with 9 bases between the two germline ends. CDR3 DNA: TGTGCCAGTAGCGGAGAGTCCACCGGGGAGCTGTTTTTT. Protein product: CASSGESTGELFF.

This clone has more than one count but fewer than ten. This chain uses TRBV6-5 with TRBJ1-1; D ambiguous. The CDR3 totals 15 residues. The germline V and J ends were trimmed by 2 bases and 0 bases, with 10 bases remaining between them. Germline V gene lookup returns CDR1 MNHEY and CDR2 SVGAGI. CDR3 region: CASSYAARLNTEAFF. The CDR3 nucleotides are TGTGCCAGCAGTTACGCGGCCAGACTGAACACTGAAGCTTTCTTT.

The J gene is TRBJ1-2, the V gene TRBV6-5; D call uncertain. In germline, CDR1 is MNHEY, CDR2 SVGAGI. V dropped 6 bases and J dropped 10 bases, with 21 bases sitting between them. The CDR3 extends over 14 amino acids. CDR3 nucleotide sequence: TGTGCCAGCAGCTTCTTACAACAAAATTCCATCTACACCTTC. It encodes CASSFLQQNSIYTF.

The chain recombines TRBV5-6 with TRBJ1-2; possibly TRBD1 for D (6 bases). The CDR3 totals 12 residues. Trimming left V 5 bases short and J 3 bases short, with 8 bases between. Germline V CDR1 and CDR2: SGHDT, YYEEEE. As DNA, the CDR3 is TGTGCCAGCAGAGGGGGATACTATGGCTACACCTTC. Its protein is CASRGGYYGYTF.

The chain employs TRBV7-9 and TRBJ1-6; TRBD1 aligns across 8 bases. CDR1 SEHNR and CDR2 FQNEAQ come from the germline V gene (reference sequence). The junction had 3 bases not matched to a gene; V was cut back by 2 bases and J by 0 bases. The CDR3 length is 17 residues. In DNA, the CDR3 is TGTGCCAGCAGCTTATGGACAGGGAGCTCCTATAATTCACCCCTCCACTTT. Its protein product is CASSLWTGSSYNSPLHF.

The chain carries TRBV6-2 or TRBV6-3 and TRBJ2-2; either TRBD1 or TRBD2 may fit D (5 bases each). V lost 2 bases and J lost 4, with 5 bases in between. This CDR3 contains 13 residues. Germline lookup yields CDR1 MNHEY and CDR2 SVGEGT. This chain's CDR3 is CASSYGGTGELFF. The CDR3 DNA follows: TGTGCCAGCAGTTACGGGGGCACCGGGGAGCTGTTTTTT.

J is TRBJ2-1 and V is TRBV9, with TRBD1 matching 8 bases. Germline V gene sequence: CDR1 SGDLS, CDR2 YYNGEE. Trimming cost V 0 bases and J 2 bases; bases outside gene matches: 4. There are 16 residues in the CDR3. In DNA, the CDR3 is TGTGCCAGCAGCGTAGTTGGGGACAGGACCTACAATGAGCAGTTCTTC. Translated, it gives CASSVVGDRTYNEQFF. Supplemented by reference TRBV9 and TRBJ2-1, the full variable domain reads DSGVTQTPKHLITATGQRVTLRCSPRSGDLSVYWYQQSLDQGLQFLIQYYNGEERAKGNILERFSAQQFPDLHSELNLSSLELGDSALYFCASSVVGDRTYNEQFFGPGTRLTVL.

The V gene is TRBV9, the J gene TRBJ1-1, with 7 bases matching TRBD1. V lost 0 bases to trimming and J lost 1 base; unmatched junction nucleotides: 15. Germline V gene sequence: CDR1 SGDLS, CDR2 YYNGEE. This CDR3 is built from 19 residues. CDR3 region: CASSVEGGPRNEPNTEAFF. CDR3 bases: TGTGCCAGCAGCGTAGAAGGGGGCCCAAGAAATGAACCGAACACTGAAGCTTTCTTT.